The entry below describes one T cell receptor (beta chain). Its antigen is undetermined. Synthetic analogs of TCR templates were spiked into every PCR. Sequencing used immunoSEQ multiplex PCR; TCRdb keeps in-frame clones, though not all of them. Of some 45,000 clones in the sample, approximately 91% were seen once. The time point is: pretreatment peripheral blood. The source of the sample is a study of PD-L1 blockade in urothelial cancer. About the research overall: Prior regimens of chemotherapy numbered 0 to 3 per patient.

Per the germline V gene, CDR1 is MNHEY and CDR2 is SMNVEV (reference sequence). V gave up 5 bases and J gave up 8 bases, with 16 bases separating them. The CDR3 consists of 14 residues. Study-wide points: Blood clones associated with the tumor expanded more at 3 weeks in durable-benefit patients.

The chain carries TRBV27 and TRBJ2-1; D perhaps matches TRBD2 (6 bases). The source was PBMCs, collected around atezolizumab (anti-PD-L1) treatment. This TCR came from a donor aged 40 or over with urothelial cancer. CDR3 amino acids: CASSPNPTSYEQFF. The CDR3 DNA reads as TGTGCCAGCAGTCCCAACCCGACTAGTTATGAGCAGTTCTTC.